A selection of T cell receptor beta chains follows, all from one sample in a study of memory B cells and T cells in multiple sclerosis. These TCRs' antigens remain unknown. Data came from immunoSEQ multiplex PCR; TCRdb stores just in-frame clones and leaves some out. The table includes over 35,000 clones, approximately 80% detected once. Sequenced: PBMCs from blood kept in culture. These receptors came from a human donor with multiple sclerosis. Each CDR3 is given with its conserved first and last residue. D genes are given only for firm matches. Not all rows give a size; the values are once, few, many and, for expanded clones, a class.

CDR3nt: TGTGCCAGCAGCCCGGTAGCGGGGAAGGGTAATGAGCAGTTCTTC
CDR3aa: CASSPVAGKGNEQFF
abundance: NA
d_gene: TRBD2
j_gene: TRBJ2-1
v_gene: TRBV9

CDR3nt: TGTGCCAGCAGTGAAATAAACGTCCAAGAGACCCAGTACTTC
CDR3aa: CASSEINVQETQYF
abundance: NA
d_gene: NA
j_gene: TRBJ2-5
v_gene: TRBV6-5

CDR3nt: TGTGCCAGCTCACCGTGGGGGAAGGATGAAAAACTGTTTTTT
CDR3aa: CASSPWGKDEKLFF
abundance: few
d_gene: NA
j_gene: TRBJ1-4
v_gene: TRBV18

CDR3nt: TGCGCCAGCAGCTTTAGCGGGGAAAACATTCAGTACTTC
CDR3aa: CASSFSGENIQYF
abundance: NA
d_gene: TRBD2
j_gene: TRBJ2-4
v_gene: TRBV5-1

CDR3nt: TGTGCCTGGAGTGTAGGGGTTGGGGGCACAGATACGCAGTATTTT
CDR3aa: CAWSVGVGGTDTQYF
abundance: NA
d_gene: NA
j_gene: TRBJ2-3
v_gene: TRBV30

CDR3nt: TGTGCCAGCAGCGTCCCCGGGCTTAGGGGGCCTGGGGCCAACGTCCTGACTTTC
CDR3aa: CASSVPGLRGPGANVLTF
abundance: NA
d_gene: TRBD1
j_gene: TRBJ2-6
v_gene: TRBV4-2

CDR3nt: TGTGCCAGCAGCCCCCGGAGAGCGGGGGGGTCTAGGAATGAGCAGTTCTTC
CDR3aa: CASSPRRAGGSRNEQFF
abundance: NA
d_gene: TRBD2
j_gene: TRBJ2-1
v_gene: TRBV9

CDR3nt: TGCGCCAGCAGCCCCAACGGGGGTTCTAGCTCCTACAATGAGCAGTTCTTC
CDR3aa: CASSPNGGSSSYNEQFF
abundance: NA
d_gene: NA
j_gene: TRBJ2-1
v_gene: TRBV5-1

CDR3nt: TGTGCCAGCAGCAATCAGGGGCGTTATAACACTGAAGCTTTCTTT
CDR3aa: CASSNQGRYNTEAFF
abundance: NA
d_gene: NA
j_gene: TRBJ1-1
v_gene: TRBV5-4

CDR3nt: TGTGCCAGCTCACCCCGGGGCCTCGACGGAAAACTGTTTTTT
CDR3aa: CASSPRGLDGKLFF
abundance: NA
d_gene: NA
j_gene: TRBJ1-4
v_gene: TRBV18

CDR3nt: TGTGCCAGCAAGCCGAACACTGAAGCTTTCTTT
CDR3aa: CASKPNTEAFF
abundance: NA
d_gene: NA
j_gene: TRBJ1-1
v_gene: TRBV7-9

CDR3nt: TGCGCCAGCAGCTTAGTAGGACCTGTTACTCTCGGTAGTGGCTACACCTTC
CDR3aa: CASSLVGPVTLGSGYTF
abundance: NA
d_gene: NA
j_gene: TRBJ1-2
v_gene: TRBV7-9

CDR3nt: TGCGCCAGCAGCTTGACCAGTCAGCAGCCCCAGCATTTT
CDR3aa: CASSLTSQQPQHF
abundance: once
d_gene: NA
j_gene: TRBJ1-5
v_gene: TRBV5-1

CDR3nt: TGTGCCAGCAGTTTAGGCGCAGATACGCAGTATTTT
CDR3aa: CASSLGADTQYF
abundance: NA
d_gene: NA
j_gene: TRBJ2-3
v_gene: TRBV11-2

CDR3nt: TGTGCCAGCAGTGACTGGACAGGGGGCGGTGGAAACACCATATATTTT
CDR3aa: CASSDWTGGGGNTIYF
abundance: NA
d_gene: TRBD1
j_gene: TRBJ1-3
v_gene: TRBV6-4

CDR3nt: TGTGCCAGCAGCTTAGCGGACAGGGGCACTGAAGCTTTCTTT
CDR3aa: CASSLADRGTEAFF
abundance: NA
d_gene: TRBD1
j_gene: TRBJ1-1
v_gene: TRBV7-9

CDR3nt: TGTGCCAGTTATGCAGTGTTTGATGGCTACACCTTC
CDR3aa: CASYAVFDGYTF
abundance: few
d_gene: NA
j_gene: TRBJ1-2
v_gene: TRBV19

CDR3nt: TGTGCCAGTAGTATCGGACAGGGGGACAATCAGCCCCAGCATTTT
CDR3aa: CASSIGQGDNQPQHF
abundance: few
d_gene: TRBD1
j_gene: TRBJ1-5
v_gene: TRBV19

CDR3nt: TGTGCCAGCAGTTACTCGACTAGCAGGTATGAGCAGTTCTTC
CDR3aa: CASSYSTSRYEQFF
abundance: NA
d_gene: TRBD2
j_gene: TRBJ2-1
v_gene: TRBV6-5

CDR3nt: TGTGCCAGCAGTTACCCGTCCAATCAGCCCCAGCATTTT
CDR3aa: CASSYPSNQPQHF
abundance: NA
d_gene: NA
j_gene: TRBJ1-5
v_gene: TRBV6-6

CDR3nt: TGTGCCAGCAGCTTAAAACTAGCGGAAGAGACCCAGTACTTC
CDR3aa: CASSLKLAEETQYF
abundance: NA
d_gene: TRBD2
j_gene: TRBJ2-5
v_gene: TRBV7-9

CDR3nt: TGTGCCAGTAGTATGATGGCGGAGGGTCAGCCCCAGCATTTT
CDR3aa: CASSMMAEGQPQHF
abundance: NA
d_gene: NA
j_gene: TRBJ1-5
v_gene: TRBV19

CDR3nt: TGTGCCAGCAGCCGCAACAGGGTGGGCTATGGCTACACCTTC
CDR3aa: CASSRNRVGYGYTF
abundance: NA
d_gene: NA
j_gene: TRBJ1-2
v_gene: TRBV6-5

CDR3nt: TGTGCCAGCAGCCGGACAGGGGACTTGACGGGAGGCTACACCTTC
CDR3aa: CASSRTGDLTGGYTF
abundance: medium-sized
d_gene: TRBD1
j_gene: TRBJ1-2
v_gene: TRBV6-1

CDR3nt: TGCAGCGTCTTAGGTCCGAGCCTGAACACTGAAGCTTTCTTT
CDR3aa: CSVLGPSLNTEAFF
abundance: NA
d_gene: NA
j_gene: TRBJ1-1
v_gene: TRBV29-1

CDR3nt: TGTGCCATCAGTGATGTCACTGAAGCTTTCTTT
CDR3aa: CAISDVTEAFF
abundance: NA
d_gene: NA
j_gene: TRBJ1-1
v_gene: TRBV10-3

CDR3nt: TGTGCCAGCAGTGTGGACAGGGATTCGAGCGACGAGCAGTACTTC
CDR3aa: CASSVDRDSSDEQYF
abundance: NA
d_gene: TRBD1
j_gene: TRBJ2-7
v_gene: TRBV6-1

CDR3nt: TGTGCCAGCAGCTTAGGTGGGCGGGGGGGCTCAGATACGCAGTATTTT
CDR3aa: CASSLGGRGGSDTQYF
abundance: NA
d_gene: TRBD2
j_gene: TRBJ2-3
v_gene: TRBV7-9

CDR3nt: TGTGCCAGTAGTATAGATGCGGGCCGCAATCAGCCCCAGCATTTT
CDR3aa: CASSIDAGRNQPQHF
abundance: NA
d_gene: NA
j_gene: TRBJ1-5
v_gene: TRBV19

CDR3nt: TGTGCCAGCAGCTTAGACTCTAACTATGGCTACACCTTC
CDR3aa: CASSLDSNYGYTF
abundance: NA
d_gene: NA
j_gene: TRBJ1-2
v_gene: TRBV7-6

CDR3nt: TGTGCCAGCAGCTTATGGGACAGGGGAGGCGGCACTGAAGCTTTCTTT
CDR3aa: CASSLWDRGGGTEAFF
abundance: NA
d_gene: TRBD1
j_gene: TRBJ1-1
v_gene: TRBV7-8

CDR3nt: TGTGCCAGCAAAAACTCTGGAAACACCATATATTTT
CDR3aa: CASKNSGNTIYF
abundance: NA
d_gene: NA
j_gene: TRBJ1-3
v_gene: TRBV2

CDR3nt: TGTGCCAGTAGACCCCCCGGGGGGGGCTCCGGGTATGGCTACACCTTC
CDR3aa: CASRPPGGGSGYGYTF
abundance: NA
d_gene: NA
j_gene: TRBJ1-2
v_gene: TRBV19

CDR3nt: TGTGCCAGCAGTTACTCGGGTTCGGGCCAAGAGACCCAGTACTTC
CDR3aa: CASSYSGSGQETQYF
abundance: few
d_gene: NA
j_gene: TRBJ2-5
v_gene: TRBV6-5

CDR3nt: TGCAGCGTTGAAGTAACAGGGAATCAGCCCCAGCATTTT
CDR3aa: CSVEVTGNQPQHF
abundance: NA
d_gene: NA
j_gene: TRBJ1-5
v_gene: TRBV29-1

CDR3nt: TGTGCCAGCAGCTTGAGGAGCGGGGGGGCCGGCGAGCAGTTCTTC
CDR3aa: CASSLRSGGAGEQFF
abundance: NA
d_gene: TRBD2
j_gene: TRBJ2-1
v_gene: TRBV5-4

CDR3nt: TGTGCCAGCACCAGCATCGGACAGGGTAATCGGGCTTTCTTT
CDR3aa: CASTSIGQGNRAFF
abundance: NA
d_gene: TRBD1
j_gene: TRBJ1-1
v_gene: TRBV28

CDR3nt: TGCGCCAGCAGCACGGGACTAGCGGGGGGCACAGATACGCAGTATTTT
CDR3aa: CASSTGLAGGTDTQYF
abundance: once
d_gene: TRBD2
j_gene: TRBJ2-3
v_gene: TRBV5-1

CDR3nt: TGTGCCAGCAGCTTGTCACGGGGGCAACCAGAGGGCCAAGAGACCCAGTACTTC
CDR3aa: CASSLSRGQPEGQETQYF
abundance: NA
d_gene: NA
j_gene: TRBJ2-5
v_gene: TRBV5-6

CDR3nt: TGTGCCAGCAGCTTGTCGGTTAGCGGGGGTGATACGCAGTATTTT
CDR3aa: CASSLSVSGGDTQYF
abundance: NA
d_gene: TRBD2
j_gene: TRBJ2-3
v_gene: TRBV5-6

CDR3nt: TGTGCCAGCAGCTCCCGACAGGGATGGTCCCTGGTCGGCGTGAACACTGAAGCTTTCTTT
CDR3aa: CASSSRQGWSLVGVNTEAFF
abundance: NA
d_gene: TRBD1
j_gene: TRBJ1-1
v_gene: TRBV7-6